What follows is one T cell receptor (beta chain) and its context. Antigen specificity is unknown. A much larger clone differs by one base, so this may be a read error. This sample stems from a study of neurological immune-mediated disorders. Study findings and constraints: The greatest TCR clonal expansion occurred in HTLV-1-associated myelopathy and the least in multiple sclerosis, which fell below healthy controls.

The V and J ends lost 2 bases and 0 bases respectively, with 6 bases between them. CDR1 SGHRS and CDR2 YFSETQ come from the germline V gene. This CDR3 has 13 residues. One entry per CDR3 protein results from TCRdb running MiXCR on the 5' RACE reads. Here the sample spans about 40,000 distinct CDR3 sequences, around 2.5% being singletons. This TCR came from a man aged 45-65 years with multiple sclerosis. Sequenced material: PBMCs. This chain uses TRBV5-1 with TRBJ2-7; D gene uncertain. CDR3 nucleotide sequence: TGCGCCAGCAGCTTCGAAAACTCCTACGAGCAGTACTTC. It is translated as CASSFENSYEQYF.